This is a list of T cell receptor beta chains from one sample in a study of blood T cell repertoires in COVID-19. Produced via immunoSEQ multiplex PCR; TCRdb's table is partial and in-frame only. Of some 220,000 clones listed, around 82% were seen once; the top ten hold about 2.1%. The sequenced sample consisted of peripheral blood. These receptors all stem from a woman between 55 and 75 years old with acute or convalescent COVID-19. The CDR3 runs from the conserved cysteine through the conserved F or W. The D gene is left open where the match is weak. Size tells how often a clone was seen (once, few, many) or the class of an expanded clone, and some rows leave it out.

v_gene: TRBV5-1; abundance: NA; j_gene: TRBJ2-5; d_gene: TRBD1; len: 15; CDR3aa: CASSFRDRDSETQYF; CDR3nt: TGCGCCAGCAGCTTCCGGGACAGGGATAGCGAGACCCAGTACTTC
v_gene: TRBV4-1; abundance: NA; j_gene: TRBJ2-2; d_gene: NA; len: 16; CDR3aa: CASSQVLSVNTGELFF; CDR3nt: TGCGCCAGCAGCCAAGTATTGTCCGTCAACACCGGGGAGCTGTTTTTT
v_gene: TRBV6-5; abundance: NA; j_gene: TRBJ2-3; d_gene: NA; len: 15; CDR3aa: CASSYSSDPTDTQYF; CDR3nt: TGTGCCAGCAGTTACTCGAGCGACCCAACAGATACGCAGTATTTT
v_gene: TRBV2; abundance: NA; j_gene: TRBJ1-2; d_gene: NA; len: 13; CDR3aa: CASRVDSNYGYTF; CDR3nt: TGTGCCAGCAGGGTGGACAGTAACTATGGCTACACCTTC
v_gene: TRBV7-9; abundance: NA; j_gene: TRBJ1-6; d_gene: TRBD1; len: 16; CDR3aa: CASSTSSGTGVTPLHF; CDR3nt: TGTGCCAGCAGCACCTCCTCCGGGACAGGGGTAACACCCCTCCACTTT
v_gene: TRBV14; abundance: NA; j_gene: TRBJ1-2; d_gene: NA; len: 13; CDR3aa: CASSQSRMGGYTF; CDR3nt: TGTGCCAGCAGCCAGTCCAGGATGGGCGGCTACACCTTC
v_gene: TRBV6-5; abundance: NA; j_gene: TRBJ1-2; d_gene: NA; len: 14; CDR3aa: CASTGRDSNYGYTF; CDR3nt: TGTGCCAGCACGGGAAGGGACTCTAACTATGGCTACACCTTC
v_gene: TRBV28; abundance: NA; j_gene: TRBJ2-3; d_gene: TRBD2; len: 18; CDR3aa: CASSRLTSGGPITDTQYF; CDR3nt: TGTGCCAGCAGTCGATTGACTAGCGGGGGCCCGATCACAGATACGCAGTATTTT
v_gene: TRBV5-1; abundance: NA; j_gene: TRBJ2-5; d_gene: TRBD1; len: 17; CDR3aa: CASSSTPPGTGGETQYF; CDR3nt: TGCGCCAGCAGCTCCACCCCCCCCGGGACAGGGGGAGAGACCCAGTACTTC
v_gene: TRBV2; abundance: once; j_gene: TRBJ2-2; d_gene: TRBD2; len: 16; CDR3aa: CASSEAGLAPPGELFF; CDR3nt: TGTGCCAGCAGTGAAGCGGGACTAGCGCCCCCCGGGGAGCTGTTTTTT
v_gene: TRBV5-1; abundance: NA; j_gene: TRBJ2-2; d_gene: TRBD2; len: 16; CDR3aa: CASSKAGGENTGELFF; CDR3nt: TGCGCCAGCAGCAAGGCGGGGGGCGAGAACACCGGGGAGCTGTTTTTT
v_gene: TRBV9; abundance: NA; j_gene: TRBJ2-5; d_gene: TRBD2; len: 15; CDR3aa: CASSTGLAGGETQYF; CDR3nt: TGTGCCAGCAGTACAGGACTAGCGGGTGGGGAGACCCAGTACTTC
v_gene: TRBV27; abundance: NA; j_gene: TRBJ1-4; d_gene: TRBD1; len: 15; CDR3aa: CASSSDRDRTEKLFF; CDR3nt: TGTGCCAGCAGTTCCGACCGGGACAGGACTGAAAAACTGTTTTTT
v_gene: TRBV4-2; abundance: NA; j_gene: TRBJ2-2; d_gene: NA; len: 17; CDR3aa: CASSQEPSGLNTGELFF; CDR3nt: TGTGCCAGCAGCCAAGAACCCAGCGGCCTGAACACCGGGGAGCTGTTTTTT
v_gene: TRBV4-1; abundance: NA; j_gene: TRBJ1-4; d_gene: TRBD1; len: 15; CDR3aa: CASSPGDRRNEKLFF; CDR3nt: TGCGCCAGCAGCCCAGGGGACAGGAGGAATGAAAAACTGTTTTTT
v_gene: TRBV9; abundance: NA; j_gene: TRBJ1-2; d_gene: NA; len: 14; CDR3aa: CASSVGQDNYGYTF; CDR3nt: TGTGCCAGCAGCGTAGGACAGGACAACTATGGCTACACCTTC
v_gene: TRBV3-1/TRBV3-2; abundance: NA; j_gene: TRBJ1-5; d_gene: TRBD1; len: 16; CDR3aa: CASSLSTGLGSQPQHF; CDR3nt: TGTGCCAGCAGCCTTTCGACAGGGTTAGGGAGTCAGCCCCAGCATTTT
v_gene: TRBV5-1; abundance: NA; j_gene: TRBJ1-1; d_gene: NA; len: 15; CDR3aa: CASSFGSPLNTEAFF; CDR3nt: TGCGCCAGCAGCTTTGGCAGTCCTTTGAACACTGAAGCTTTCTTT
v_gene: TRBV19; abundance: once; j_gene: TRBJ2-5; d_gene: TRBD1; len: 15; CDR3aa: CASSKTGGSGETQYF; CDR3nt: TGTGCCAGTAGTAAGACAGGGGGCTCAGGGGAGACCCAGTACTTC
v_gene: TRBV4-2; abundance: NA; j_gene: TRBJ1-2; d_gene: TRBD1; len: 19; CDR3aa: CASSQALGAGGVGNYGYTF; CDR3nt: TGTGCCAGCAGCCAAGCCCTCGGGGCAGGGGGCGTGGGAAACTATGGCTACACCTTC
v_gene: TRBV19; abundance: NA; j_gene: TRBJ2-3; d_gene: TRBD2; len: 15; CDR3aa: CASSAGAGGIDTQYF; CDR3nt: TGTGCCAGTAGCGCCGGGGCGGGGGGAATTGATACGCAGTATTTT
v_gene: TRBV28; abundance: NA; j_gene: TRBJ1-2; d_gene: TRBD1; len: 15; CDR3aa: CASSFPGTGGSGYTF; CDR3nt: TGTGCCAGCAGTTTTCCCGGGACAGGGGGCTCTGGCTACACCTTC
v_gene: TRBV5-1; abundance: NA; j_gene: TRBJ2-5; d_gene: NA; len: 15; CDR3aa: CASSFNGEAQETQYF; CDR3nt: TGCGCCAGCAGCTTTAACGGGGAAGCTCAAGAGACCCAGTACTTC
v_gene: TRBV6-2/TRBV6-3; abundance: NA; j_gene: TRBJ2-5; d_gene: NA; len: 14; CDR3aa: CASSYSAAIGTQYF; CDR3nt: TGTGCCAGCAGTTACTCGGCAGCGATTGGGACCCAGTACTTC
v_gene: TRBV5-3; abundance: NA; j_gene: TRBJ1-2; d_gene: NA; len: 14; CDR3aa: CARSLTGSSYGYTF; CDR3nt: TGTGCCAGAAGCTTAACAGGGAGTTCCTATGGCTACACCTTC
v_gene: TRBV27; abundance: NA; j_gene: TRBJ2-5; d_gene: NA; len: 16; CDR3aa: CASSRGNGLLQETQYF; CDR3nt: TGTGCCAGCAGCCGAGGGAACGGACTCCTCCAAGAGACCCAGTACTTC
v_gene: TRBV7-2; abundance: NA; j_gene: TRBJ1-2; d_gene: NA; len: 14; CDR3aa: CASSYFQGNYGYTF; CDR3nt: TGTGCCAGCAGCTATTTTCAGGGGAACTATGGCTACACCTTC
v_gene: TRBV7-6; abundance: NA; j_gene: TRBJ2-3; d_gene: TRBD2; len: 17; CDR3aa: CASSERVAGGLPDTQYF; CDR3nt: TGTGCCAGCAGCGAAAGGGTAGCGGGGGGCCTCCCAGATACGCAGTATTTT
v_gene: TRBV7-9; abundance: NA; j_gene: TRBJ2-5; d_gene: TRBD1; len: 16; CDR3aa: CASSYKPGQGGETQYF; CDR3nt: TGTGCCAGCAGCTATAAACCGGGACAGGGGGGAGAGACCCAGTACTTC
v_gene: TRBV5-1; abundance: NA; j_gene: TRBJ2-1; d_gene: TRBD1; len: 15; CDR3aa: CASSFVPGQVGEQFF; CDR3nt: TGCGCCAGCAGCTTCGTCCCGGGACAGGTGGGAGAGCAGTTCTTC
v_gene: TRBV12-3/TRBV12-4; abundance: NA; j_gene: TRBJ1-2; d_gene: TRBD1; len: 13; CDR3aa: CASSFITGGPYTF; CDR3nt: TGTGCCAGCAGTTTCATTACAGGGGGTCCCTACACCTTC
v_gene: TRBV19; abundance: NA; j_gene: TRBJ1-5; d_gene: TRBD1; len: 14; CDR3aa: CASSSDRAGQPQHF; CDR3nt: TGTGCCAGCTCCTCGGACAGGGCAGGTCAGCCCCAGCATTTT
v_gene: TRBV14; abundance: NA; j_gene: TRBJ1-1; d_gene: NA; len: 14; CDR3aa: CASSQGAGYTEAFF; CDR3nt: TGTGCCAGCAGCCAAGGGGCAGGGTACACTGAAGCTTTCTTT
v_gene: TRBV19; abundance: once; j_gene: TRBJ2-1; d_gene: NA; len: 19; CDR3aa: CASNGGAMAGSSSYNEQFF; CDR3nt: TGTGCCAGTAACGGAGGGGCCATGGCGGGGAGCAGCTCCTACAATGAGCAGTTCTTC
v_gene: TRBV5-1; abundance: NA; j_gene: TRBJ2-1; d_gene: TRBD1; len: 14; CDR3aa: CASSYGQGGNEQFF; CDR3nt: TGCGCCAGCAGCTATGGACAGGGGGGGAATGAGCAGTTCTTC
v_gene: TRBV3-1/TRBV3-2; abundance: NA; j_gene: TRBJ2-5; d_gene: NA; len: 15; CDR3aa: CASSRKDSSQETQYF; CDR3nt: TGTGCCAGCAGCCGAAAGGACAGTAGCCAAGAGACCCAGTACTTC
v_gene: TRBV4-1; abundance: once; j_gene: TRBJ1-3; d_gene: NA; len: 13; CDR3aa: CASSRNDKNTIYF; CDR3nt: TGCGCCAGCAGCCGGAACGACAAAAACACCATATATTTT
v_gene: TRBV9; abundance: NA; j_gene: TRBJ1-6; d_gene: NA; len: 16; CDR3aa: CASSVEAQAGNSPLHF; CDR3nt: TGTGCCAGCAGCGTAGAGGCCCAGGCGGGTAATTCACCCCTCCACTTT
v_gene: TRBV11-2; abundance: NA; j_gene: TRBJ1-1; d_gene: NA; len: 16; CDR3aa: CASSTNRDLMNTEAFF; CDR3nt: TGTGCCAGCAGCACAAACAGGGACCTCATGAACACTGAAGCTTTCTTT
v_gene: TRBV6-2/TRBV6-3; abundance: NA; j_gene: TRBJ2-6; d_gene: TRBD1; len: 19; CDR3aa: CASSFTPGTAVTGANVLTF; CDR3nt: TGTGCCAGCAGTTTCACTCCCGGGACAGCGGTAACTGGGGCCAACGTCCTGACTTTC
v_gene: TRBV9; abundance: NA; j_gene: TRBJ2-7; d_gene: NA; len: 16; CDR3aa: CASSVGVGLFTDEQYF; CDR3nt: TGTGCCAGCAGCGTAGGGGTGGGCCTTTTTACGGACGAGCAGTACTTC
v_gene: TRBV28; abundance: NA; j_gene: TRBJ1-4; d_gene: NA; len: 10; CDR3aa: CASSGEKLFF; CDR3nt: TGTGCCAGCTCGGGGGAAAAACTGTTTTTT
v_gene: TRBV4-3; abundance: NA; j_gene: TRBJ2-2; d_gene: TRBD1; len: 17; CDR3aa: CASSISLGTGDTGELFF; CDR3nt: TGCGCCAGCAGTATCTCCCTGGGGACAGGGGACACCGGGGAGCTGTTTTTT
v_gene: TRBV9; abundance: NA; j_gene: TRBJ1-2; d_gene: NA; len: 16; CDR3aa: CASSGGGALFEYGYTF; CDR3nt: TGTGCCAGCAGCGGAGGCGGGGCCCTGTTCGAGTATGGCTACACCTTC
v_gene: TRBV11-2; abundance: NA; j_gene: TRBJ2-1; d_gene: TRBD2; len: 15; CDR3aa: CASSLQLAGGHEQFF; CDR3nt: TGTGCCAGCAGCTTGCAGCTAGCGGGGGGACATGAGCAGTTCTTC
v_gene: TRBV28; abundance: NA; j_gene: TRBJ1-4; d_gene: TRBD1; len: 16; CDR3aa: CASSLTGGTTNEKLFF; CDR3nt: TGTGCCAGCAGTTTGACAGGGGGAACAACTAATGAAAAACTGTTTTTT
v_gene: TRBV20-1; abundance: NA; j_gene: TRBJ1-2; d_gene: TRBD1; len: 14; CDR3aa: CSASLGTGGYGYTF; CDR3nt: TGCAGTGCTAGTTTAGGGACAGGGGGCTACGGCTACACCTTC
v_gene: TRBV10-3; abundance: NA; j_gene: TRBJ1-3; d_gene: NA; len: 15; CDR3aa: CAIRDLTGSGNTIYF; CDR3nt: TGTGCCATCAGGGATTTGACAGGATCCGGAAACACCATATATTTT
v_gene: TRBV6-6; abundance: few; j_gene: TRBJ1-2; d_gene: NA; len: 12; CDR3aa: CASKPGTSGYTF; CDR3nt: TGTGCCAGCAAGCCGGGGACAAGTGGCTACACCTTC
v_gene: TRBV19; abundance: NA; j_gene: TRBJ1-2; d_gene: TRBD1; len: 13; CDR3aa: CASTETGSYGYTF; CDR3nt: TGTGCCAGTACCGAGACAGGGTCATACGGCTACACCTTC
v_gene: TRBV11-2; abundance: NA; j_gene: TRBJ1-2; d_gene: NA; len: 15; CDR3aa: CASSLGQVAIYGYTF; CDR3nt: TGTGCCAGCAGCTTAGGGCAGGTTGCAATCTATGGCTACACCTTC
v_gene: TRBV3-1/TRBV3-2; abundance: NA; j_gene: TRBJ1-1; d_gene: TRBD1; len: 16; CDR3aa: CASSQGTGVGNTEAFF; CDR3nt: TGTGCCAGCAGCCAAGGGACAGGGGTCGGGAACACTGAAGCTTTCTTT
v_gene: TRBV25-1; abundance: NA; j_gene: TRBJ1-6; d_gene: TRBD1; len: 14; CDR3aa: CASSLDRLNSPLHF; CDR3nt: TGTGCCAGCAGTCTGGACAGGTTAAATTCACCCCTCCACTTT